The T cell receptor beta chain described here comes from a study of regulatory T cells in long-lasting Graves disease. This clonotype was observed many times. Germline CDR1 MNHEY, CDR2 SVGAGI. The CDR3 runs 13 residues. Deletions cut 4 bases from V and 6 bases from J, with 12 bases between. Time point of the sample: persistent/refractory GD, antithyroid drugs over 5 years with positive TRAb. Preparation of the TCR library used RNA extracted from PBMCs. Libraries of TCR beta came from iRepertoire HTBI primers plus Arm-PCR of CDR3 regions. TCRdb processed the multiplex PCR reads anew with MiXCR; each CDR3 protein has one entry. This repertoire shows around 340,000 distinct CDR3 sequences, about 20% found once; its top ten account for less than 35%.

Sequences were derived from peripheral blood mononuclear cells (PBMCs), sampled when the disease was refractory, from a patient treated with antithyroid drugs. This receptor was taken from a female donor with Graves disease. The chain couples TRBV6-5 to TRBJ2-5; D unresolved. The CDR3 DNA follows: TGTGCCAGCAGTTCCGGTACTGGAAAGACCCAGTACTTC. It encodes CASSSGTGKTQYF.